The clone carrying this T cell receptor (beta chain) was seen more than once but under ten times. The sample originates from a study of T cell changes during pregnancy in multiple sclerosis. CDR3 length: 14 amino acids. CDR1 and CDR2 (germline): SGHKS, YYEKEE (reference sequence). V lost 1 base, J lost 2 bases, and 10 bases lay in between. TCRdb keeps only in-frame clones here, not all; method: immunoSEQ multiplex PCR. The sample comprises about 100,000 clones, approximately 90% of which are singletons, and less than 2% rests with the top ten. The chain links TRBV5-5 to TRBJ2-7; weak D call: TRBD2 (5 bases). Material: peripheral blood, obtained after pregnancy. This sequence originates from a female donor with multiple sclerosis, enrolled in a pregnancy study. This chain's CDR3 is CASSLIPAAYEQYF. The DNA of the CDR3 is TGTGCCAGCAGCTTGATCCCAGCGGCCTACGAGCAGTACTTC. The whole variable domain, remainder taken from reference TRBV5-5 and TRBJ2-7, is DAGVTQSPTHLIKTRGQQVTLRCSPISGHKSVSWYQQVLGQGPQFIFQYYEKEERGRGNFPDRFSARQFPNYSSELNVNALLLGDSALYLCASSLIPAAYEQYFGPGTRLTVT.